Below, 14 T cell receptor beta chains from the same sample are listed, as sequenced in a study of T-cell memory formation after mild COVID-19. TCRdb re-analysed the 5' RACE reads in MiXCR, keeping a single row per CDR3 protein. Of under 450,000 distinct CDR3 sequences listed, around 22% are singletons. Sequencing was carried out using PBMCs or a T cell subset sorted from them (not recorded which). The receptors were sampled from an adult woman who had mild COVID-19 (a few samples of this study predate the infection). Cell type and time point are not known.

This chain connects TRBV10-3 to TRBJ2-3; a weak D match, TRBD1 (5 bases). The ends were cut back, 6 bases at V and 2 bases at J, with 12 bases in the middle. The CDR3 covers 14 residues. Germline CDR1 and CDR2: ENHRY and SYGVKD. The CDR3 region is CAIRGSTDTDTQYF. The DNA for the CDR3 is TGTGCCATCAGGGGATCGACAGACACAGATACGCAGTATTTT.

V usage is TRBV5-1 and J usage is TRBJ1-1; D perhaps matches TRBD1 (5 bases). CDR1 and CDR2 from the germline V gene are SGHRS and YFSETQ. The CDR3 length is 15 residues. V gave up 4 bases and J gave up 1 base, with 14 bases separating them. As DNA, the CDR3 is TGCGCCAGCAGCGCCCGGACAAACCGGAACACTGAAGCTTTCTTT. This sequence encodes CASSARTNRNTEAFF.

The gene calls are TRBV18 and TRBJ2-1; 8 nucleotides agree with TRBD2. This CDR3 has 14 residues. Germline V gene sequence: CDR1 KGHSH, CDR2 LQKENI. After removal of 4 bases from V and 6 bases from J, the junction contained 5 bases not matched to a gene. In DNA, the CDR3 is TGTGCCAGCTCACGGGGACTAGTGGGCAATGAGCAGTTCTTC. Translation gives CASSRGLVGNEQFF.

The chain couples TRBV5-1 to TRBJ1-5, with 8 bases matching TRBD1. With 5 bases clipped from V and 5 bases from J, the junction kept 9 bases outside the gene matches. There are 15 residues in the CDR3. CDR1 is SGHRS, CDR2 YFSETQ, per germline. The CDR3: CASSLRTGQDQPQHF. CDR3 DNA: TGCGCCAGCAGTCTTCGGACAGGGCAGGATCAGCCCCAGCATTTT.

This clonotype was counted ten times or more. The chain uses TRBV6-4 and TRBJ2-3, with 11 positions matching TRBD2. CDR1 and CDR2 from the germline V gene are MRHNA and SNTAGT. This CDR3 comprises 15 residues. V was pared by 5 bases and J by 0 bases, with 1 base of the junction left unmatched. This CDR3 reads CASSRTSGSTDTQYF. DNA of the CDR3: TGTGCCAGCAGTAGGACTAGCGGGAGCACAGATACGCAGTATTTT.

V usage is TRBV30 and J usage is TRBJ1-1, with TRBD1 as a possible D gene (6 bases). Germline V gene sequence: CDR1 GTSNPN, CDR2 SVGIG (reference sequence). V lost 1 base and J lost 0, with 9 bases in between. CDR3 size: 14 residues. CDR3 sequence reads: CAWSGTVLNTEAFF. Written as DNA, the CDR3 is TGTGCCTGGAGTGGGACAGTTTTGAACACTGAAGCTTTCTTT.

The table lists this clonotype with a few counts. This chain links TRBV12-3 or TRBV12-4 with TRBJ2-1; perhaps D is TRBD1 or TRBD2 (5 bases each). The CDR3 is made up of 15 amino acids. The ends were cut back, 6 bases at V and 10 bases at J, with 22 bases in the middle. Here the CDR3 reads CASRIGTHALGEQFF. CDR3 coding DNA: TGTGCCAGCAGGATCGGGACCCACGCCCTAGGAGAGCAGTTCTTC.

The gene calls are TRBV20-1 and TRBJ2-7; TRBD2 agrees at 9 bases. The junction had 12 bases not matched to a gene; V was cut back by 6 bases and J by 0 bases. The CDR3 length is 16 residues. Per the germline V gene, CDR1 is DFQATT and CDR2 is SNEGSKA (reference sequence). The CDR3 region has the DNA TGCAGTGCGACGGACCTATGGCGGGAGGGCTCCTACGAGCAGTACTTC. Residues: CSATDLWREGSYEQYF.

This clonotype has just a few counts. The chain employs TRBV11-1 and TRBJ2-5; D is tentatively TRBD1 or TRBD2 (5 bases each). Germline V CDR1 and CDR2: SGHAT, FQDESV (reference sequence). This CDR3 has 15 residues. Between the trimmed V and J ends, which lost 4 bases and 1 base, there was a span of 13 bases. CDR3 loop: CASSWVVGAQETQYF. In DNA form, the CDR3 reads TGTGCCAGCAGCTGGGTCGTCGGGGCCCAAGAGACCCAGTACTTC.

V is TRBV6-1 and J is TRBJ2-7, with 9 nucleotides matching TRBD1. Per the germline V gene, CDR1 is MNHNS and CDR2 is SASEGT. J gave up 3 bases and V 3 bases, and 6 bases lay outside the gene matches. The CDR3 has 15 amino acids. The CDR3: CASSEGDRVRYEQYF. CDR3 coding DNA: TGTGCCAGCAGTGAGGGGGACAGGGTACGCTACGAGCAGTACTTC.

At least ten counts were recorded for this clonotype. The CDR3 region is CASSLARYNEQFF. Here the CDR3 DNA reads TGTGCCAGCAGCCTTGCGCGTTACAATGAGCAGTTCTTC. This rearrangement joins TRBV7-2 to TRBJ2-1; D gene unclear. CDR1 is SGHTA, CDR2 FQGNSA, per germline. The CDR3 is 13 amino acids. The germline V and J ends were trimmed by 5 bases and 4 bases, with 9 bases remaining between them.

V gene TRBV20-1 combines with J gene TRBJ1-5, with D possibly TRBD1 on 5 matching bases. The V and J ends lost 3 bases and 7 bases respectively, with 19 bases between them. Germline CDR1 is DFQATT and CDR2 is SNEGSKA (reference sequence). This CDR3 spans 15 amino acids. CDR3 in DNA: TGCAGTGCTAGGGGCCTCCAGGGTGATCAGCAGCCCCAGCATTTT. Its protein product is CSARGLQGDQQPQHF.

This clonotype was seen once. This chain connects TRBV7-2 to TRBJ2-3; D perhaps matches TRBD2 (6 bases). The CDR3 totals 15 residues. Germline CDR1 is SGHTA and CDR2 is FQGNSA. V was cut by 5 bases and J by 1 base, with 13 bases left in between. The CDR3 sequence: CASSLRTGGTDTQYF. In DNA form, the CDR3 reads TGTGCCAGCAGCCTCCGGACGGGGGGCACAGATACGCAGTATTTT.

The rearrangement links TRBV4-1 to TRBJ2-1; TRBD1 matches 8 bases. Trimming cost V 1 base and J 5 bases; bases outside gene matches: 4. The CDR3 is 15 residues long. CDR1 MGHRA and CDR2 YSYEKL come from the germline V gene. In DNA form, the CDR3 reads TGCGCCAGCAGCCAAGCGTGGACAGGGAACAATGAGCAGTTCTTC. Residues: CASSQAWTGNNEQFF.